In its sample, the clone carrying this T cell receptor beta chain was seen a few times. The antigen is not known. The data derive from a study of regulatory T cells in long-lasting Graves disease. Arm-PCR of CDR3 regions and iRepertoire HTBI primers were used to build TCR beta libraries. TCRdb re-called the multiplex PCR reads through MiXCR, storing one row per CDR3 protein. The sample includes some 430,000 distinct CDR3 sequences, roughly a fifth of them seen just once. General study results and limits: Persistent disease was associated with favored TRBV28 usage and with favored use of TRBJ1-2 and TRBJ2-5. Persistent Graves' patients showed less TCR diversity than newly diagnosed ones.

Germline CDR1 and CDR2: SGHVT and SQSDAQ. Trimming at V came to 0 bases and at J to 4 bases, leaving 6 bases not matched to a gene. The CDR3 has 16 amino acids. Time point denoted: persistent/refractory GD, antithyroid drugs over 5 years with positive TRAb. Construction of the TCR library relied on RNA isolated from PBMCs. As a group, patients came from one endocrinology department in Xi'an, China. The sequence was collected from a female donor with Graves disease. This rearrangement joins TRBV7-4 to TRBJ1-5, with 7 bases that match TRBD1. Sample: peripheral blood mononuclear cells (PBMCs), taken when the disease was refractory, from a patient treated with antithyroid drugs. CDR3 coding DNA: TGTGCCAGCAGCTTAGCCAGCGGGACAGCAAATCAGCCCCAGCATTTT. It codes for CASSLASGTANQPQHF.